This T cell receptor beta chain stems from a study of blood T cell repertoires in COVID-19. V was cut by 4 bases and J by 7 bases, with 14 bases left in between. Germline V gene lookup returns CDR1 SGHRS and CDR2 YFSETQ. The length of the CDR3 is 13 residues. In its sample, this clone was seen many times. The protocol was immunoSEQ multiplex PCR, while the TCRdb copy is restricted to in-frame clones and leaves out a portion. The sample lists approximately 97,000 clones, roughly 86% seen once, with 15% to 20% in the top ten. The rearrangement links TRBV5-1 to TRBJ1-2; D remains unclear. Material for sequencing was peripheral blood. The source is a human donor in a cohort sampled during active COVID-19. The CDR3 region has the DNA TGCGCCAGCAGCCGGGATTCTCCTAGTGGCTACACCTTC. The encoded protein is CASSRDSPSGYTF. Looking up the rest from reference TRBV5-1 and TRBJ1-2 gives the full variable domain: KAGVTQTPRYLIKTRGQQVTLSCSPISGHRSVSWYQQTPGQGLQFLFEYFSETQRNKGNFPGRFSGRQFSNSRSEMNVSTLELGDSALYLCASSRDSPSGYTFGSGTRLTVV.